This TCR beta chain emerged from a study of beta chain features in type 1 diabetes. Study-wide findings and caveats: PCR could preferentially amplify shorter templates, alike in patients and controls.

This clone was picked up a small number of times. The target antigen is unknown. Germline-derived CDR1 and CDR2 are SGHTA and FQGNSA. This CDR3 has 13 amino acids. V dropped 8 bases and J dropped 1 base, with 11 bases sitting between them. Expressed TCRB transcripts were sequenced because the entire RNA isolate underwent reverse transcription. The protocol was immunoSEQ multiplex PCR, while the TCRdb copy is restricted to in-frame clones and leaves out a portion. The sample shows under 400,000 clones, roughly 12% of them seen only once. Sequencing input: naive CD4+ T cells from blood. This receptor was obtained from a man between 18 and 35 years old in good health. The V call is TRBV7-2, the J call TRBJ1-1, with D possibly being TRBD1 (5 bases). The CDR3 loop is CASGGSTNTEAFF. The DNA of the CDR3 is TGTGCCAGCGGGGGGTCGACGAACACTGAAGCTTTCTTT.